This entry lists 8 T cell receptor beta chains sequenced from one sample in a study of cytomegalovirus exposure and HLA in healthy donors. Researchers ran the PCR with 60 Vbeta and 13 Jbeta primers. The repertoire was sequenced with immunoSEQ multiplex PCR; TCRdb's copy has only in-frame clones and lacks some. The table records 180,000 or so clones, roughly 80% of them present only once. Specimen: PBMCs. The receptors derive from a woman aged 40 to 50 in good health and CMV-seropositive.

The CDR3 region has the DNA TGTGCCTGGAGTCGGTTAGCGGGAGCCGAGCAGTACTTC. It encodes CAWSRLAGAEQYF. The chain uses TRBV30 and TRBJ2-5; 9 bases map to TRBD2. TRBJ2-7 explains the end of the DNA better; the J call may be wrong. In germline, CDR1 is GTSNPN, CDR2 SVGIG (reference sequence). The CDR3 is 13 residues long.

The chain carries TRBV28 and TRBJ2-2; possibly TRBD2 for D (6 bases). The CDR3 sequence is 14 residues long. In germline, CDR1 is MDHEN, CDR2 SYDVKM. V lost 7 bases, J lost 1 base, and 10 bases lay in between. CDR3 sequence (DNA): TGTGCCAGCAAGCGGGCCTTGAACACCGGGGAGCTGTTTTTT. Translation gives CASKRALNTGELFF.

The genes are TRBV4-2 and TRBJ2-5; tentative D call: TRBD2 (6 bases). From germline, CDR1 is LGHNA and CDR2 YNFKEQ. The CDR3 totals 16 residues. Trimming shortened V by 1 base and J by 2 bases, and 14 bases separated the two germline ends. CDR3 amino acids: CASSQALGGFQETQYF. In nucleotides, the CDR3 is TGTGCCAGCAGCCAAGCCCTGGGGGGATTTCAAGAGACCCAGTACTTC.

This chain joins TRBV28 and TRBJ2-7; D gene unclear. From germline, CDR1 is MDHEN and CDR2 SYDVKM. V was cut by 5 bases and J by 1 base, with 9 bases left in between. This CDR3 spans 13 amino acids. The CDR3 bases are TGTGCCAGCAGTCTAGTGGGTTCCTACGAGCAGTACTTC. Encoded protein: CASSLVGSYEQYF.

The chain has TRBV7-9 and TRBJ2-5; 10 nucleotides match TRBD2. V trimming: 5 bases; J trimming: 4 bases; junction bases outside the gene matches: 7. The germline gives CDR1 SEHNR, CDR2 FQNEAQ (reference sequence). The CDR3 runs to 15 residues. CDR3 loop: CASSGTLAGAETQYF. The CDR3 coding sequence is TGTGCCAGCAGCGGAACCCTAGCGGGAGCAGAGACCCAGTACTTC.

About this clone: The identical CDR3 is also encoded by other nucleotide sequences in the sample. The chain employs TRBV28 and TRBJ2-1; 8 bases are shared with TRBD2. With V trimmed by 2 bases and J by 15 bases, 6 bases remained unmatched. The CDR3 totals 12 residues. Per the germline V gene, CDR1 is MDHEN and CDR2 is SYDVKM. DNA of the CDR3: TGTGCCAGCAGTTTAGGTCTAGCGGGTGGGTTCTTC. Amino acids: CASSLGLAGGFF.

The chain couples TRBV2 to TRBJ2-7; 7 nucleotides align to TRBD1. The CDR3 covers 13 residues. CDR1 SNHLY and CDR2 FYNNEI come from the germline V gene. With 7 bases clipped from V and 4 bases from J, the junction kept 7 bases outside the gene matches. CDR3: CASTLTGSYEQYF. DNA of the CDR3: TGTGCCAGCACTCTGACAGGGAGTTACGAGCAGTACTTC.

V gene TRBV7-9 combines with J gene TRBJ2-3; 7 bases align to TRBD2. The V and J ends lost 1 base and 0 bases, in that order; junction bases with no gene match: 7. The CDR3 spans 17 residues. The V gene's germline CDR1 is SEHNR and CDR2 FQNEAQ (reference sequence). CDR3 DNA: TGTGCCAGCAGCTTAGACTTAATAGCGGGTAGCACAGATACGCAGTATTTT. Encoded protein: CASSLDLIAGSTDTQYF.